This TCR beta chain was sequenced in a study of blood T cells in healthy people across ages. V was cut by 4 bases and J by 1 base, with 15 bases left in between. Germline V gives CDR1 SGDLS, CDR2 YYNGEE. The CDR3 is made up of 17 amino acids. A J-beta primer mix and a sample-barcoded 5' primer were used in a second PCR of roughly 6 to 12 cycles. TCRdb reanalysed the 5' RACE reads using MiXCR and keeps one entry per CDR3 protein. The data hold about 640,000 distinct CDR3 sequences, with roughly 58% observed a single time. The chain joins TRBV9 to TRBJ2-6, with a weak D call TRBD2 (6 bases). The sample taken for sequencing was blood. The clonotype was recovered from a man aged 60 to 75 in good health. CDR3 coding DNA: TGTGCCAGCAGCCTCCTCAGCGGGTCTTCTGGGGCCAACGTCCTGACTTTC. Amino acids: CASSLLSGSSGANVLTF.